This TCR beta chain was captured in a study of T cell clonotyping in hematopoietic cell transplantation. Study information: Recipients' pretransplant samples followed cytoreduction. Regarding the study as a whole: Few recipient clonotypes overlapped donors; over 95% were de novo at given depth.

Germline trimming cut 3 bases from V and 5 bases from J; bases unmatched to any gene: 6. Germline-derived CDR1 and CDR2 are KGHSH and LQKENI. This CDR3 contains 15 residues. For this clone: Its antigen remains unidentified.

The method was immunoSEQ multiplex PCR; TCRdb's version includes in-frame clones alone and lacks a portion of them. In the table there are approximately 41,000 clones, around 85% of which are singletons. As for time point: recipient sample about 28 days before transplant, after cytoreduction. Recipient blood drawn about 28 days pretransplant and days 30, 100, 180 after. This TCR came from a man in his sixties with acute myeloid leukemia. Some clones in this sample may be carry-over from other donors' samples. This specimen was peripheral blood mononuclear cells, taken before stem cell transplant. The gene calls are TRBV18 and TRBJ2-5, with 10 nucleotides matching TRBD2. CDR3 region: CASSPGLAGVETQYF. In nucleotides, the CDR3 is TGTGCCAGCTCACCCGGCCTAGCGGGGGTTGAGACCCAGTACTTC.